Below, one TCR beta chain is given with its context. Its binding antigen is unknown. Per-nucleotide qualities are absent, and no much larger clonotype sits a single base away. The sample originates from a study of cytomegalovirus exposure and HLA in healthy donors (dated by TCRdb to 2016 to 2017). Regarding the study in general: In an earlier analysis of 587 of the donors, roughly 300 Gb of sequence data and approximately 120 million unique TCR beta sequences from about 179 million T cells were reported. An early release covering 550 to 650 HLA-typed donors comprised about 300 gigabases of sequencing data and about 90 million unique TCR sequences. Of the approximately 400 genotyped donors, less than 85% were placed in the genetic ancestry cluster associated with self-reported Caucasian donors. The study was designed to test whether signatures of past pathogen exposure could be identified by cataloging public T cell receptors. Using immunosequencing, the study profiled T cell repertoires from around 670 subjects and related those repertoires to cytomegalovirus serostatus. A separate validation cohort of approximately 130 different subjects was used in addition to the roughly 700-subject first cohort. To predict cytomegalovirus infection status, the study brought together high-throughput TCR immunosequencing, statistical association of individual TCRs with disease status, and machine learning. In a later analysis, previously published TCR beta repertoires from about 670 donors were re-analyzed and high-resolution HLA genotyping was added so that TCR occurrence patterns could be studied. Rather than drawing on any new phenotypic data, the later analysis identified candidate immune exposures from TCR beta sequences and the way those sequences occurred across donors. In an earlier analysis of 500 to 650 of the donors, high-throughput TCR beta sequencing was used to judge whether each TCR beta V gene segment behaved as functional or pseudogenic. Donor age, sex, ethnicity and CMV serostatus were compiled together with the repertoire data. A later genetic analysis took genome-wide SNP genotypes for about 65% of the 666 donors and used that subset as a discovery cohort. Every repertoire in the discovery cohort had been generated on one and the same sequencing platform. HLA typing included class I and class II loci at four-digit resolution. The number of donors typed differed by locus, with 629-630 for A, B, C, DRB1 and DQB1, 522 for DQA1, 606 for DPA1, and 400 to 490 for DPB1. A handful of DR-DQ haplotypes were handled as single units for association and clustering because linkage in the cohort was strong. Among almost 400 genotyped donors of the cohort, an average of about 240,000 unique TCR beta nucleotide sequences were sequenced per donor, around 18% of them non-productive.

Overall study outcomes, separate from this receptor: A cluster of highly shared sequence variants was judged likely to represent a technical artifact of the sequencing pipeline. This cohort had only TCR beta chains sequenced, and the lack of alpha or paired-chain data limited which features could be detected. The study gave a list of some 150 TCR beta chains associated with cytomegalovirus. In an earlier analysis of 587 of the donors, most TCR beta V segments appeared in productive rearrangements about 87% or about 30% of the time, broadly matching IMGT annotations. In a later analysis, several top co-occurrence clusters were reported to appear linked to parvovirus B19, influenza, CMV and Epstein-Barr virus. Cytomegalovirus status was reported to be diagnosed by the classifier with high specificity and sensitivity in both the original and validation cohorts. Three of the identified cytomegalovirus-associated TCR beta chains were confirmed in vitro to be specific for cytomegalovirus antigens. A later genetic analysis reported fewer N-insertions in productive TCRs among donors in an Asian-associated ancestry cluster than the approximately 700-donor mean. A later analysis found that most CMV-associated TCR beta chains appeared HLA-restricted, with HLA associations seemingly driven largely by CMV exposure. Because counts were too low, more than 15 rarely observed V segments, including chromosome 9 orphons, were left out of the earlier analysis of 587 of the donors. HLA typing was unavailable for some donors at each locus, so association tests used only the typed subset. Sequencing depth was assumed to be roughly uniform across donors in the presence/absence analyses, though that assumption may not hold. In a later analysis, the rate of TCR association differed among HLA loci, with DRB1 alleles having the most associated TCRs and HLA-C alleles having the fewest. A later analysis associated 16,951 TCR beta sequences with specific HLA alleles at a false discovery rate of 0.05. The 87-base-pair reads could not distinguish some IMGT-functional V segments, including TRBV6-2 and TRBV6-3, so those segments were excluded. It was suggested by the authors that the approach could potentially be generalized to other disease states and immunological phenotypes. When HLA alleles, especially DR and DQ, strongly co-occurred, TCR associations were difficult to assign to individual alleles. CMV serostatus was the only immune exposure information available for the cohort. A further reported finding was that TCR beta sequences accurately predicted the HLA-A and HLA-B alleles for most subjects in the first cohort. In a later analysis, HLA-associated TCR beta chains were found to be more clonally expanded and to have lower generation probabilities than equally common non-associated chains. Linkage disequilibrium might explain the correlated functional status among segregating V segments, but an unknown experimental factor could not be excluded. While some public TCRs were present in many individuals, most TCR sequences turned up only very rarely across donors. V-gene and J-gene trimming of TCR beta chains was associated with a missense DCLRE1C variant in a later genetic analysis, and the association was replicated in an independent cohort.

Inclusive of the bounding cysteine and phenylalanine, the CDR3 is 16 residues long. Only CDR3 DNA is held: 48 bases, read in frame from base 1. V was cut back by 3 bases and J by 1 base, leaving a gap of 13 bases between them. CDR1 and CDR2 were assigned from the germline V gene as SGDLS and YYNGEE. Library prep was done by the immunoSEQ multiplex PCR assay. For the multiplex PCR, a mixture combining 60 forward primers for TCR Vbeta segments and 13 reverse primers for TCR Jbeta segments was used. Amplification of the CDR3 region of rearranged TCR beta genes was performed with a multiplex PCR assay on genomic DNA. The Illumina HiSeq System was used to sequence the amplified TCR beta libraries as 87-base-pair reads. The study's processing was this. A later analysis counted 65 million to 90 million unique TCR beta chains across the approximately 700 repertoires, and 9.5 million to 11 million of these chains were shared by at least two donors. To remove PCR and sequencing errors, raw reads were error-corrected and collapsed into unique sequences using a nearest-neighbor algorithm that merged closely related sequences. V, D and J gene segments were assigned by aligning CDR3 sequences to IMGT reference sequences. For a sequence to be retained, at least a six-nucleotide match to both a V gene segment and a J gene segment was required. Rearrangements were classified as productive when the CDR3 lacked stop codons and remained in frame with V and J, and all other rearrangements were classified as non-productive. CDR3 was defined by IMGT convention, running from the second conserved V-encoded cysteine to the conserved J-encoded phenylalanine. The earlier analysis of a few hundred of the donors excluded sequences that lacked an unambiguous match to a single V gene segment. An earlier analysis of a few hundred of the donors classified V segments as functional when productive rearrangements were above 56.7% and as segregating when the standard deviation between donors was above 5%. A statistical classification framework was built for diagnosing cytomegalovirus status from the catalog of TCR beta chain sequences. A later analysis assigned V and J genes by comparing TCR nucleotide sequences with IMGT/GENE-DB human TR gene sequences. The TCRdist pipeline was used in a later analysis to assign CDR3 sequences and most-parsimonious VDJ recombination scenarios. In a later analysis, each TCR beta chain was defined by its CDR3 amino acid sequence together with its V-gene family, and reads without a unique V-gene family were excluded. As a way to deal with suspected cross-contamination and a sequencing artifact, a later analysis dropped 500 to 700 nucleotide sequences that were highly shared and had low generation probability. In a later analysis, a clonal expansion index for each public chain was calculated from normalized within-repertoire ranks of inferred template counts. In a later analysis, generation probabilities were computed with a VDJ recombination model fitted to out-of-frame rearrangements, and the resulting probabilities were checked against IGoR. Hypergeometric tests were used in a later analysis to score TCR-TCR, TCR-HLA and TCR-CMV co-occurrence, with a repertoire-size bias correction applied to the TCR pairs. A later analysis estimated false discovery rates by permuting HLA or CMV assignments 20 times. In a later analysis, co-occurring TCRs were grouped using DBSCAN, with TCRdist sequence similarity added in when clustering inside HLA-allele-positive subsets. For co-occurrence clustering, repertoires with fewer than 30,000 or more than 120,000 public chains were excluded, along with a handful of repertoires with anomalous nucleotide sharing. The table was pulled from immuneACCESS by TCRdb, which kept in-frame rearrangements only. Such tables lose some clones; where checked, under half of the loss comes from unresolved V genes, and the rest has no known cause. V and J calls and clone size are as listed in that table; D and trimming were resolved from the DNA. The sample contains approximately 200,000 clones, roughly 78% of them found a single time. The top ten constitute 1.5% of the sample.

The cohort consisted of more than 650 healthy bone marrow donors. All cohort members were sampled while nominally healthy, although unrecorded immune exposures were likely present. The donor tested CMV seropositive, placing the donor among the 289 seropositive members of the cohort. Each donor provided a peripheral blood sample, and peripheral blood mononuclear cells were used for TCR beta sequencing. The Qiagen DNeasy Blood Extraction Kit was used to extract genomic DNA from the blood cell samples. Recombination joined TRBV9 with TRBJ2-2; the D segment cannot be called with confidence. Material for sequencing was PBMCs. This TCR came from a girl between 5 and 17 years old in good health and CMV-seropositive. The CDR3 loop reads CASSGRKTGNTGELFF. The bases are TGTGCCAGCAGCGGAAGGAAGACGGGGAACACCGGGGAGCTGTTTTTT.